The 19 T cell receptor beta chains below were found in one sample sequenced in a study of TIL therapy for anti-PD-1-resistant metastatic lung cancer. The immunoSEQ assay was v3. Libraries were prepared by immunoSEQ multiplex PCR; TCRdb keeps only in-frame clonotypes and omits some of them. The sample includes tens of thousands of clones, 69% of them seen just once. Described time point: pre-treatment sample, taken before nivolumab and TIL therapy. Sequencing used blood, obtained at baseline. The origin of the receptors is a person between 25 and 80 years old with non-small cell lung cancer.

The J gene is TRBJ2-1, the V gene TRBV2; TRBD2 aligns across 13 bases. Looked up from germline, CDR1 is SNHLY and CDR2 is FYNNEI. The V and J ends lost 0 bases and 6 bases, in that order; junction bases with no gene match: 2. The CDR3 has 16 amino acids. The CDR3 nucleotides are TGTGCCAGCAGTGAAGCGGGACTAGCGGGATTCAATGAGCAGTTCTTC. Residues: CASSEAGLAGFNEQFF.

The chain recombines TRBV6-1 with TRBJ1-4; a possible D gene is TRBD1 (6 bases). Trimming took 3 bases from V and 8 from J, leaving 13 bases between them. CDR1 and CDR2 from the germline V gene are MNHNS and SASEGT. The CDR3 is made up of 14 amino acids. The CDR3, as DNA: TGTGCCAGCAGTGACCGGGACATCGGAGAAAAACTGTTTTTT. This encodes CASSDRDIGEKLFF.

This clone has more than one count but fewer than ten. The genes are TRBV11-3 and TRBJ1-1, with 7 bases lining up with TRBD1. CDR3 length: 15 amino acids. The J segment lost 3 bases and the V segment lost 0 bases, leaving 4 bases of the junction unmatched. Looked up from germline, CDR1 is SGHNT and CDR2 is YENEEA. The chain's CDR3 is CASSLEGQAHTEAFF. In nucleotides, the CDR3 is TGTGCCAGCAGCTTAGAAGGACAGGCACACACTGAAGCTTTCTTT.

V usage is TRBV6-5 and J usage is TRBJ2-7; a possible D gene is TRBD1 (6 bases). The germline CDR1 and CDR2 sequences are MNHEY and SVGAGI. The V and J ends lost 2 bases and 3 bases respectively, with 8 bases between them. The length of the CDR3 is 13 residues. The CDR3 coding sequence is TGTGCCAGCAGTTACAAGACAGGCTACGAGCAGTACTTC. This encodes CASSYKTGYEQYF.

This rearrangement joins TRBV5-1 to TRBJ2-2, with 12 bases aligning to TRBD2. The CDR3 contains 17 residues. Germline loops: CDR1 SGHRS, CDR2 YFSETQ. The junction had 4 bases not matched to a gene; V was cut back by 4 bases and J by 0 bases. Here the CDR3 reads CASSRRTSGTNTGELFF. The CDR3 DNA is TGCGCCAGCAGCCGTCGGACTAGCGGGACGAACACCGGGGAGCTGTTTTTT.

This clone came up once. The chain is built from TRBV6-1 and TRBJ2-3; the match to TRBD1 covers 7 bases. In germline, CDR1 is MNHNS, CDR2 SASEGT. Trimming took 4 bases from V and 2 from J; bases not matched to a gene: 6. The CDR3 is made up of 15 amino acids. CDR3 region: CASSGRDRLTDTQYF. In DNA form, the CDR3 reads TGTGCCAGCAGTGGAAGGGACAGACTCACAGATACGCAGTATTTT.

The V and J genes are TRBV5-1 and TRBJ2-1; D not resolved. The ends were cut back, 0 bases at V and 1 base at J, with 8 bases in the middle. The V gene's germline CDR1 is SGHRS and CDR2 YFSETQ. The CDR3 has 15 residues. This CDR3 is CASSLAPESYNEQFF. DNA for the CDR3: TGCGCCAGCAGCTTGGCTCCTGAGTCCTACAATGAGCAGTTCTTC.

The CDR3 DNA reads as TGCGCCAGCAGCTTGGATACAGGGGCTAATGAAAAACTGTTTTTT. This gives the protein CASSLDTGANEKLFF. The rearrangement links TRBV5-1 to TRBJ1-4; TRBD1 matches at 7 bases. Germline trimming cut 0 bases from V and 3 bases from J; bases unmatched to any gene: 2. The CDR3 is 15 amino acids. CDR1 and CDR2 (germline): SGHRS, YFSETQ.

The chain uses TRBV7-8 and TRBJ2-5; a possible D gene is TRBD1 (5 bases). Germline V gene sequence: CDR1 SGHVS, CDR2 FQNEAQ. The CDR3 length is 14 residues. Trimming cost V 1 base and J 2 bases, with 8 bases left between them. The CDR3 nucleotides are TGTGCCAGCAGCTTAGATAGGACACAAGAGACCCAGTACTTC. Amino acid sequence: CASSLDRTQETQYF.

The CDR3 DNA follows: TGTGCCAGCCCGACAGGGGTTGACTATGGCTACACCTTC. Translation gives CASPTGVDYGYTF. The chain combines TRBV28 with TRBJ1-2; TRBD1 agrees at 8 bases. The CDR3 sequence is 13 residues long. After removal of 8 bases from V and 3 bases from J, the junction contained 5 bases not matched to a gene. CDR1 and CDR2 from the germline V gene are MDHEN and SYDVKM.

This clone showed up just a few times. The V call is TRBV5-1, the J call TRBJ1-1; D is perhaps TRBD1 (6 bases). Germline V gene data show CDR1 as SGHRS and CDR2 as YFSETQ. The CDR3 runs 14 residues. V was trimmed by 4 bases and J by 0 bases, leaving 10 bases between them. CDR3 sequence (DNA): TGCGCCAGCAGCGACGACAGGATGAACACTGAAGCTTTCTTT. It encodes CASSDDRMNTEAFF.

This clone was counted a single time. The rearrangement joins TRBV2 to TRBJ1-1, with 11 bases lining up with TRBD1. The trim removed 4 bases at V and 4 bases at J, leaving 5 bases unmatched. The CDR3 extends over 15 amino acids. The germline V gene encodes CDR1 SNHLY and CDR2 FYNNEI. CDR3 bases: TGTGCCAGCAGTGTCGAAGGACAGGGGGCCACTGAAGCTTTCTTT. Translating gives CASSVEGQGATEAFF.

The count of this clone is one. V gene TRBV15 combines with J gene TRBJ2-1, with D unresolved. The germline V gene encodes CDR1 LNHNV and CDR2 YYDKDF (reference sequence). Trimming cost V 0 bases and J 6 bases, with 15 bases left between them. This CDR3 region has 16 residues. CDR3 residues: CATSRDPHYTGNEQFF. CDR3 sequence (DNA): TGTGCCACCAGCAGAGATCCCCACTACACTGGCAATGAGCAGTTCTTC.

The J gene is TRBJ2-4, the V gene TRBV7-9; D is perhaps TRBD1 or TRBD2 (5 bases each). Trimming shortened V by 8 bases and J by 2 bases, and 10 bases separated the two germline ends. From germline, CDR1 is SEHNR and CDR2 FQNEAQ (reference sequence). This CDR3 comprises 13 residues. The CDR3 spells CASGRETKNIQYF. Here the CDR3 DNA reads TGTGCCAGCGGCAGGGAGACCAAAAACATTCAGTACTTC.

The chain combines TRBV2 with TRBJ2-2; D not certain. The V end was cut by 3 bases, the J end by 6 bases, with 14 bases between. The CDR3 extends over 15 amino acids. The germline gives CDR1 SNHLY, CDR2 FYNNEI. The CDR3 DNA follows: TGTGCCAGCAGTGATCGCTCTGAGGAATCCGGGGAGCTGTTTTTT. Its translation: CASSDRSEESGELFF.

In this sample, this clone turned up once. The J gene is TRBJ1-3, the V gene TRBV7-9; D uncertain. This CDR3 is built from 16 residues. Germline V gene lookup returns CDR1 SEHNR and CDR2 FQNEAQ (reference sequence). V was cut by 5 bases and J by 0 bases, with 14 bases left in between. This CDR3 is CASSLRTSSSGNTIYF. The CDR3 nucleotides read TGTGCCAGCAGCCTCAGGACCTCCAGCTCTGGAAACACCATATATTTT.

The rearrangement links TRBV19 to TRBJ2-5; D remains unclear. From germline, CDR1 is LNHDA and CDR2 SQIVND (reference sequence). Deletions cut 5 bases from V and 3 bases from J, with 13 bases between. CDR3 length: 14 amino acids. The CDR3 reads CASSFGVGEETQYF. The CDR3 DNA reads as TGTGCCAGTAGTTTCGGAGTCGGCGAAGAGACCCAGTACTTC.

The V call is TRBV7-8, the J call TRBJ2-6, with D unclear. Germline lookup yields CDR1 SGHVS and CDR2 FQNEAQ. V shed 1 base and J shed 0 bases, with 4 bases lying between them. The CDR3 runs to 15 residues. In DNA form, the CDR3 reads TGTGCCAGCAGCTTAGTAGCCTCTGGGGCCAACGTCCTGACTTTC. This encodes CASSLVASGANVLTF.

The genes are TRBV21-1 and TRBJ1-1. TRBV21-1 has pseudogene status. This CDR3 has 17 amino acids. The chain's CDR3 is CASSKDKPIRNHTEAFF. In DNA, the CDR3 is TGTGCCAGCAGCAAAGATAAACCCATTAGGAACCACACTGAAGCTTTCTTT.